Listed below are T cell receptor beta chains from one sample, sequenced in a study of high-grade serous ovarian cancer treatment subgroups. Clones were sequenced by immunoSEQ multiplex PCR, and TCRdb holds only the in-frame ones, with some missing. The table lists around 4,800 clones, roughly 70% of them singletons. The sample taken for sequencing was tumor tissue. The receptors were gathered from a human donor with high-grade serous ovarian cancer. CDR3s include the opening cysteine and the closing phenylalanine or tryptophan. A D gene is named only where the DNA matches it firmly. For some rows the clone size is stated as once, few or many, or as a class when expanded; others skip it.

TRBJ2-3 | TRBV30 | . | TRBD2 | TGTGCCTGGAGTGTCCTCGGGACTAGCGGGAGAAACACAGATACGCAGTATTTT | CAWSVLGTSGRNTDTQYF
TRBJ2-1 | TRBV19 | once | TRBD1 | TGTGCCAGTAGTCCGCGACAGGGGGCGGCTGAGCAGTTCTTC | CASSPRQGAAEQFF
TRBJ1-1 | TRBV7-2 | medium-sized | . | TGTGCCAGCAGCTTAGAGGGGTTCACTGAAGCTTTCTTT | CASSLEGFTEAFF
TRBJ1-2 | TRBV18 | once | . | TGTGCCAGCTCACCGGGGATGGGGTATGGCTACACCTTC | CASSPGMGYGYTF
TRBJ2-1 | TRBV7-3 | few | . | TGTGCCAGCAGCCCAACCGGGACTGACAATGAGCAGTTCTTC | CASSPTGTDNEQFF
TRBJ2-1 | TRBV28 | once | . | TGTGCCAGCAGTTTATATGGCCCTCGAGTGGAAGATGAGCAGTTCTTC | CASSLYGPRVEDEQFF
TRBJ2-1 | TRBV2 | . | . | TGTGCCAGCACCGCGAGGGGGGAGCTGACGGCGAATGAGCAGTTCTTC | CASTARGELTANEQFF
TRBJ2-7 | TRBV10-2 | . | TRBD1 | TGCGCCAGCAGTGCCCAGACAGGGGTGATCTACGAGCAGTACTTC | CASSAQTGVIYEQYF
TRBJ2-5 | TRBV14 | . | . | TGTGCCAGCAGCCAGGGTCCGGGGCGGAAAGAGACCCAGTACTTC | CASSQGPGRKETQYF
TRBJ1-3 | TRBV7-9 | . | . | TGTGCCAGCAGCTTGAGTCTAGGGAACACCATATATTTT | CASSLSLGNTIYF
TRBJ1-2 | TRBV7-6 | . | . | TGTGCCAGCAGCTTAGCGGTGGGGGGGGATGGCTACACCTTC | CASSLAVGGDGYTF
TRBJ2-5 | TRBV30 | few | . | TGTGCCTGGAGCGGGGGCCGGATCTTCCAAGAGACCCAGTACTTC | CAWSGGRIFQETQYF
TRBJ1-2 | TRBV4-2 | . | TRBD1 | TGTGCCAGCAGCCAGCCTGGGACAGGGAGTCATGGCTACACCTTC | CASSQPGTGSHGYTF